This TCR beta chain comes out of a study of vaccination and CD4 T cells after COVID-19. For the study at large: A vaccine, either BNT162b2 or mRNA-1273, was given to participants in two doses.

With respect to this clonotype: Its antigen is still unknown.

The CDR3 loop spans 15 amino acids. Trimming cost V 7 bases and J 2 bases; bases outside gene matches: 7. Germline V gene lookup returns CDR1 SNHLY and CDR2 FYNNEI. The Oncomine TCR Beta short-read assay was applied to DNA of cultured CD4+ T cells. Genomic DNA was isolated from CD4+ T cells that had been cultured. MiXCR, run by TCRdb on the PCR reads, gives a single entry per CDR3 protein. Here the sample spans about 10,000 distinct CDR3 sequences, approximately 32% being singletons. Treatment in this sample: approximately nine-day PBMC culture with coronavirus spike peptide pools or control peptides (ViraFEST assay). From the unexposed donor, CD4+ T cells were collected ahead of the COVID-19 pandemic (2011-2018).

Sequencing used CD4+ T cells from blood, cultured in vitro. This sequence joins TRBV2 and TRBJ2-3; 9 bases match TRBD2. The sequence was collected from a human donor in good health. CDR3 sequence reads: CASKVASGATDTQYF. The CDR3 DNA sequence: TGTGCCAGCAAGGTGGCTAGCGGGGCCACAGATACGCAGTATTTT.